These 2 T cell receptor beta chains came from one sample sequenced in a study of blood T cells in healthy people across ages. Sample-barcoded 5' priming and a J-beta primer mix drove a second PCR of roughly 6 to 12 cycles. TCRdb itself ran the 5' RACE reads through MiXCR, one entry per CDR3 protein. The sample lists about 970,000 distinct CDR3 sequences, roughly 47% occurring once. The sequencing input was blood. Receptors originate from a woman aged 60-75 years in good health.

The gene calls are TRBV27 and TRBJ2-3; 12 nucleotides agree with TRBD2. This CDR3 spans 16 amino acids. CDR1 MNHEY and CDR2 SMNVEV come from the germline V gene (reference sequence). The trim removed 3 bases at V and 7 bases at J, leaving 8 bases unmatched. CDR3 protein: CASSFRGLAGSHTQYF. Written as DNA, the CDR3 is TGTGCCAGCAGTTTCCGGGGACTAGCGGGTTCTCATACGCAGTATTTT.

The genes are TRBV7-9 and TRBJ2-3; a possible D gene is TRBD1 (5 bases). Germline V gene lookup returns CDR1 SEHNR and CDR2 FQNEAQ (reference sequence). The CDR3 has 16 amino acids. The ends were cut back, 2 bases at V and 0 bases at J, with 12 bases in the middle. In DNA form, the CDR3 reads TGTGCCAGCAGCTTAAAGGGGTACTCTAGCACAGATACGCAGTATTTT. Translation gives CASSLKGYSSTDTQYF.